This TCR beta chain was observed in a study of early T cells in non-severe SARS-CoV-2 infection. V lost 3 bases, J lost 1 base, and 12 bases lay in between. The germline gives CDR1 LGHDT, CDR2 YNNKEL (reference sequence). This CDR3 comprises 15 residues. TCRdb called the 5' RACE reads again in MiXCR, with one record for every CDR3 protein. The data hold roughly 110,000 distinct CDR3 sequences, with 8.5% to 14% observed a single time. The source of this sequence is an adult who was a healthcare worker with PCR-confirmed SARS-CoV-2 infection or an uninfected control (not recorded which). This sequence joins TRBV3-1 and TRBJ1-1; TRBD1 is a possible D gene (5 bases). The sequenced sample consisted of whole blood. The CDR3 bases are TGTGCCAGCAGCCACGGGAAGGGGAGGAACACTGAAGCTTTCTTT. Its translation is CASSHGKGRNTEAFF.